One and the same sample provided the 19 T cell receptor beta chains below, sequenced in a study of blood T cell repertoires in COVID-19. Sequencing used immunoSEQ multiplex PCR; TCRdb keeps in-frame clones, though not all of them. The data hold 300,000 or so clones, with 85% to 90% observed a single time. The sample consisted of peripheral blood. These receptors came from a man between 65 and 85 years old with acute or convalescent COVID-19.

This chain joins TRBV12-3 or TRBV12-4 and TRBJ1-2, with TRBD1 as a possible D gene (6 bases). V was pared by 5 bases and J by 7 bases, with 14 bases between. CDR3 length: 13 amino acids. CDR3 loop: CASSPHREGGYTF. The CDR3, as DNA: TGTGCCAGCAGTCCACACAGGGAAGGTGGCTACACCTTC.

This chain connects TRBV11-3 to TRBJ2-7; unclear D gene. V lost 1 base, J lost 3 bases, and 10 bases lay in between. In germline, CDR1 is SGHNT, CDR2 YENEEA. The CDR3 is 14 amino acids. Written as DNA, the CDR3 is TGTGCCAGCAGCTTAGGTGCAAGCAACTACGAGCAGTACTTC. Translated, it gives CASSLGASNYEQYF.

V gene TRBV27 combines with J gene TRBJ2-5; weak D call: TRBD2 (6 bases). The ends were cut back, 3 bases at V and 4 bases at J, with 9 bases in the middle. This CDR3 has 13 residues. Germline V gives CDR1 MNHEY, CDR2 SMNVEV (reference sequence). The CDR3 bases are TGTGCCAGCAGTTTTCGGGGAGGAGAGACCCAGTACTTC. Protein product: CASSFRGGETQYF.

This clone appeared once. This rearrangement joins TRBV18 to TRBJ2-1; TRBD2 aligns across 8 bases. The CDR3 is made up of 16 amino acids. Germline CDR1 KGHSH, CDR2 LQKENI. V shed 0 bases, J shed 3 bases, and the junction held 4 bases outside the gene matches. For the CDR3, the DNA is TGTGCCAGCTCACCACCCGGGAGGGAGTTCTACAATGAGCAGTTCTTC. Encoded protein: CASSPPGREFYNEQFF.

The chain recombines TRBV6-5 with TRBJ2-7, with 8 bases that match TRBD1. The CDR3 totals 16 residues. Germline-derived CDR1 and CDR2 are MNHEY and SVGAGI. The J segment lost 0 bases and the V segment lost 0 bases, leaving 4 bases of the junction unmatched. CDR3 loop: CASSYSGQVSSYEQYF. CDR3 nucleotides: TGTGCCAGCAGTTACTCGGGACAGGTTAGCTCCTACGAGCAGTACTTC.

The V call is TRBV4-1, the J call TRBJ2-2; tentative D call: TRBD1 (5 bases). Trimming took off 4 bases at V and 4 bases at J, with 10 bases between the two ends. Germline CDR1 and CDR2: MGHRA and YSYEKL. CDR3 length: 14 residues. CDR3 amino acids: CASSPQGPTGELFF. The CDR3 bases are TGCGCCAGCAGCCCCCAGGGCCCCACCGGGGAGCTGTTTTTT.

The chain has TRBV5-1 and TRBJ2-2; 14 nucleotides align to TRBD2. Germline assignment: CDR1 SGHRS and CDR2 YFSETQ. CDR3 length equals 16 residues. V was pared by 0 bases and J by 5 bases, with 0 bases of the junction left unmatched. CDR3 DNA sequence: TGCGCCAGCAGCTTGGGGACTAGCGGGAGGACCGGGGAGCTGTTTTTT. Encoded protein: CASSLGTSGRTGELFF.

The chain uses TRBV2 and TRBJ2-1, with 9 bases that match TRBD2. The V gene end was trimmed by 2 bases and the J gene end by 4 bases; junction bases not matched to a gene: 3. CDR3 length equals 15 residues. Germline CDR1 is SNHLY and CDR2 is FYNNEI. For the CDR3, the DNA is TGTGCCAGCAGTGAACTAGCGGGGTTTTACAATGAGCAGTTCTTC. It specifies CASSELAGFYNEQFF.

The CDR3 is CASSAFDRSGETQYF. In DNA form, the CDR3 reads TGTGCCAGCTCAGCGTTTGACAGGTCCGGAGAGACCCAGTACTTC. The genes are TRBV18 and TRBJ2-5, with D tentatively TRBD1 (6 bases). This CDR3 contains 15 residues. The V and J ends lost 5 bases and 4 bases respectively, with 17 bases between them. From germline, CDR1 is KGHSH and CDR2 LQKENI.

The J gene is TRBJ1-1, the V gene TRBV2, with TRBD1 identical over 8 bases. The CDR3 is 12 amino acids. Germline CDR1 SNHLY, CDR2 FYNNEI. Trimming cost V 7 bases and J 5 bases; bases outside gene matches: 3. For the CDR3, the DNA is TGTGCCAGCAACAGGGGGGGGACTGAAGCTTTCTTT. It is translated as CASNRGGTEAFF.

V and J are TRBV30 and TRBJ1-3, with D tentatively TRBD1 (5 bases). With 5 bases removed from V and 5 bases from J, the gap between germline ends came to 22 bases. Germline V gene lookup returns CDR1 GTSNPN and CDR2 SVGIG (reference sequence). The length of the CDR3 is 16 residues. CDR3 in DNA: TGTGCCTGGTCCGCACGTCCAGGACACCTAAGAAACACCATATATTTT. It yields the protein CAWSARPGHLRNTIYF.

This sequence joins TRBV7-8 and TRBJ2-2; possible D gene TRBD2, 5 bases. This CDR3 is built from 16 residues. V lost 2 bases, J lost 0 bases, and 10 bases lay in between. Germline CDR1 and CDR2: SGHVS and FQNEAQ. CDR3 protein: CASSLSDGANTGELFF. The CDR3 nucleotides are TGTGCCAGCAGCTTATCTGACGGGGCGAACACCGGGGAGCTGTTTTTT.

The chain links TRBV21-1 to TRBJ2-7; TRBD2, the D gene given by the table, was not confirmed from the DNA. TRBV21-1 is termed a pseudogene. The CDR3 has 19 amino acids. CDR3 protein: CASSKVCPMRSGGSYEQYF. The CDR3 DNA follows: TGTGCCAGCAGCAAAGTGTGCCCTATGCGTAGCGGGGGCTCCTACGAGCAGTACTTC.

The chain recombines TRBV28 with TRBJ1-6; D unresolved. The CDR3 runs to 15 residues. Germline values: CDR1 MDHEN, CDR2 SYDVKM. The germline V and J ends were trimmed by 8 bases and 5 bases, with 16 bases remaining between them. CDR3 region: CASRYGGGDNSPLHF. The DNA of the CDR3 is TGTGCCAGCCGATACGGAGGAGGAGATAATTCACCCCTCCACTTT.

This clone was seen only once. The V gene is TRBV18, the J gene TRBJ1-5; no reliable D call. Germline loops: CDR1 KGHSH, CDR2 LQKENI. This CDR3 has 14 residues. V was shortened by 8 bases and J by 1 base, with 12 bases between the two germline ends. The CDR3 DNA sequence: TGTGCCAGCACAACCGGAGGGAGCAATCAGCCCCAGCATTTT. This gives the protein CASTTGGSNQPQHF.

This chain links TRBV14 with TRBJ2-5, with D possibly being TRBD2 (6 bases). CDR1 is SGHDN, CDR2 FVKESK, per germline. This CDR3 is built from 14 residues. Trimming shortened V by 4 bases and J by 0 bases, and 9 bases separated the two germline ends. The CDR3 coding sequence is TGTGCCAGCAGCCGACTAGTAAACCAAGAGACCCAGTACTTC. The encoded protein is CASSRLVNQETQYF.

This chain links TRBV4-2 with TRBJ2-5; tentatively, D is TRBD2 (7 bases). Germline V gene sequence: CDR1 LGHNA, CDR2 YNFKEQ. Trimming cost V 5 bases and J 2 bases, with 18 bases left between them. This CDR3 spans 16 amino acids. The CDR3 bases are TGTGCCAGCAGCATAGAAGCGGGGAGGGGGCAAGAGACCCAGTACTTC. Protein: CASSIEAGRGQETQYF.

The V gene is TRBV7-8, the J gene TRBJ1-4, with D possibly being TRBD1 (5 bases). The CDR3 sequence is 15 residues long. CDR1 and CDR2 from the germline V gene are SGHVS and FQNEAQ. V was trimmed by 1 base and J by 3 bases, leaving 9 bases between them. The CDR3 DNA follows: TGTGCCAGCAGCTTAGTTCAGGGCCCTAATGAAAAACTGTTTTTT. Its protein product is CASSLVQGPNEKLFF.

In DNA, the CDR3 is TGCGCCAGCAGCAACTCCGGCCTAGCGGAGACCCAGTACTTC. Translation gives CASSNSGLAETQYF. The rearrangement links TRBV5-1 to TRBJ2-5; weak D call: TRBD2 (6 bases). V lost 4 bases and J lost 5, with 15 bases in between. The CDR3 length is 14 residues. Germline V lookup: CDR1 SGHRS, CDR2 YFSETQ.